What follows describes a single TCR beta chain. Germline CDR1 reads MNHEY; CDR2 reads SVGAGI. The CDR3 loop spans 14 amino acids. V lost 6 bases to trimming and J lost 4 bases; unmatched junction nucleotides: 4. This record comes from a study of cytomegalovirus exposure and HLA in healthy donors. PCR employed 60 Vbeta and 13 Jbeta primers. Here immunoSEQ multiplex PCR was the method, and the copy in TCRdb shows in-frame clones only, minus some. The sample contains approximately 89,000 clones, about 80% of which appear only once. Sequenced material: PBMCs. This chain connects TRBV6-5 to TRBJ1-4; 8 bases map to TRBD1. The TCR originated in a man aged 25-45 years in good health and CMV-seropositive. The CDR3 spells CASSRGQGNEKLFF. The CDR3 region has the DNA TGTGCCAGCAGCCGAGGACAGGGTAATGAAAAACTGTTTTTT.